These T cell receptor beta chains were read from a single sample in a study of blood T cell repertoires in COVID-19. Method: immunoSEQ multiplex PCR; TCRdb's copy keeps in-frame clones and lacks some. The sample includes roughly 290,000 clones, approximately 88% of them seen just once. The sample comprised PBMCs or T cells enriched from blood (not recorded which). Receptors originate from a woman aged 40 to 49 who had recovered from COVID-19. Both conserved end residues are part of each CDR3. A D gene is named only where the DNA matches it firmly. Size values are once, few and many counts, or a class for expanded clones, and some rows have none.

>NA|TRBV5-4|TRBJ1-2|NA
TGTGCCAGCAGCTGGGGGGGTAGTATACAGACCACCTATGGCTACACCTTC
CASSWGGSIQTTYGYTF
>NA|TRBV7-3|TRBJ2-1|TRBD2
TGTGCCAGCAGCTTAAGCGGGAGGGTGAGTGAGCAGTTCTTC
CASSLSGRVSEQFF
>NA|TRBV28|TRBJ1-6|TRBD1
TGTGCCAGCAATATAAAGTTGGGACAGGGGAGCTCCTATAATTCACCCCTCCACTTT
CASNIKLGQGSSYNSPLHF
>NA|TRBV6-4|TRBJ2-3|TRBD2
TGTGCCACCTCTAGCGGGAGAGGGGACACAGATACGCAGTATTTT
CATSSGRGDTDTQYF
>once|TRBV6-1|TRBJ2-1|NA
TGTGCCAGCAGTGAGGACTGGGCGAGCTCCTACAATGAGCAGTTCTTC
CASSEDWASSYNEQFF
>NA|TRBV11-2|TRBJ2-1|NA
TGTGCCAGCAGCTTAGCTCCGAGCGAGCAGTTCTTC
CASSLAPSEQFF
>NA|TRBV15|TRBJ1-6|TRBD1
TGTGCCACCAGCAGAGATCCTGGGACAGCTAATTCACCCCTCCACTTT
CATSRDPGTANSPLHF
>NA|TRBV4-1|TRBJ1-6|NA
TGCGCCAGCAGCCCCAGGCTTGATTTCTCACCCCTCCACTTT
CASSPRLDFSPLHF
>NA|TRBV19|TRBJ2-3|TRBD2
TGTGCCAGTAGTATTAGACTAGCGGGGTACGGGCAAGATACGCAGTATTTT
CASSIRLAGYGQDTQYF
>NA|TRBV5-5|TRBJ2-7|TRBD2
TGTGCCAGCAGCTTCCGGGAGGCTTACGCCTACGAGCAGTACTTC
CASSFREAYAYEQYF
>NA|TRBV14|TRBJ2-1|TRBD2
TGTGCCAGCAGCCAAGGTAGCGGGACCTCCCAGTTCTTC
CASSQGSGTSQFF
>NA|TRBV4-2|TRBJ2-5|TRBD2
TGTGCCAGCAACCCACTAGCGGGAGGCGGCGAGACCCAGTACTTC
CASNPLAGGGETQYF
>NA|TRBV7-8|TRBJ2-3|TRBD2
TGTGCCAGCAGCTTAGCGCGAGGGGGACTAGCGGGAGAAAAAGATACGCAGTATTTT
CASSLARGGLAGEKDTQYF
>NA|TRBV11-2|TRBJ1-5|TRBD1
TGTGCCAGCAGCTTCGGACAGGGCAGCAATCAGCCCCAGCATTTT
CASSFGQGSNQPQHF
>NA|TRBV5-1|TRBJ2-7|TRBD2
TGCGCCAGCAGCTTGATGGGGGAGGGAGTCTACGAGCAGTACTTC
CASSLMGEGVYEQYF
>NA|TRBV4-1|TRBJ1-4|TRBD1
TGCGCCAGCAGCCAAGGTTTCGGGACAGGGGATGAAAAACTGTTTTTT
CASSQGFGTGDEKLFF
>once|TRBV19|TRBJ1-3|NA
TGTGCCAGTAAATCATCGCCTTCCTACTCTGGAAACACCATATATTTT
CASKSSPSYSGNTIYF
>once|TRBV9|TRBJ2-4|NA
TGTGCCAGCGCAGGGGGGGCCAAAAACATTCAGTACTTC
CASAGGAKNIQYF
>NA|TRBV18|TRBJ1-5|NA
TGTGCCAGCTCACCTCCGTTTAGCAATCAGCCCCAGCATTTT
CASSPPFSNQPQHF
>once|TRBV28|TRBJ1-2|NA
TGTGCCAGCAGTCCCAACAGGGATGGCTACACCTTC
CASSPNRDGYTF
>NA|TRBV19|TRBJ1-1|NA
TGTGCCAGTAGGACTCGGGGGGGGGAACGCACTGAAGCTTTCTTT
CASRTRGGERTEAFF
>NA|TRBV2|TRBJ2-7|TRBD1
TGTGCCAGCAGTGGGACAGGGATCTCCGAGCAGTACTTC
CASSGTGISEQYF
>once|TRBV4-3|TRBJ2-5|TRBD2
TGCGCCAGCAGCCATTCCGGGACTAGCGGGGGGGAGACCCAGTACTTC
CASSHSGTSGGETQYF
>once|TRBV6-5|TRBJ2-7|NA
TGTGCCAGCAGTCCGGACTACCCCTCGGGATACGAGCAGTACTTC
CASSPDYPSGYEQYF
>once|TRBV21-1|TRBJ2-7|NA
TGTGCCAGCAGCAACCGGTCTAGCGCCAGCGAGCAGTACTTC
CASSNRSSASEQYF
>NA|TRBV18|TRBJ1-4|TRBD1
TGTGCCAGCTCTACCGGGACAGTTAATGAAAAACTGTTTTTT
CASSTGTVNEKLFF
>once|TRBV4-2|TRBJ1-1|TRBD1
TGTGCCAGCAGCCGGGACAGGGGGCCAACTGAAGCTTTCTTT
CASSRDRGPTEAFF
>NA|TRBV5-1|TRBJ2-1|TRBD2
TGCGCCAGCAGCTTGGTTAGCGGGAAGAGTAATGAGCAGTTCTTC
CASSLVSGKSNEQFF
>NA|TRBV27|TRBJ1-2|TRBD1
TGTGCCAGCAGCACACTAACAGGGGGGGGAGGCTACACCTTC
CASSTLTGGGGYTF
>once|TRBV7-2|TRBJ2-7|NA
TGTGCCAGCACGCCGCAACCTCCGGGACTCAGCTCCTACGAGCAGTACTTC
CASTPQPPGLSSYEQYF
>NA|TRBV7-6|TRBJ2-1|TRBD1
TGTGCCAGCAGCCCCGAAACCGGGACAGGGAGCATCGCGTCCTACAATGAGCAGTTCTTC
CASSPETGTGSIASYNEQFF
>NA|TRBV3-1/TRBV3-2|TRBJ1-1|TRBD1
TGTGCCAGCAGCCAAGTGAATAGACGAGACAGGGAAACCAAAGAAGCTTTCTTT
CASSQVNRRDRETKEAFF
>NA|TRBV7-2|TRBJ2-7|NA
TGTGCCAGCAGCCTCCAGACTGGAAGCTCCTACGAGCAGTACTTC
CASSLQTGSSYEQYF
>NA|TRBV4-3|TRBJ2-5|NA
TGCGCCAGCAGCCAAACAGGAGTAGAGACCCAGTACTTC
CASSQTGVETQYF
>NA|TRBV29-1|TRBJ2-7|TRBD1
TGCAGCGTTGAGGCGGGACAGGGCAACTACGAGCAGTACTTC
CSVEAGQGNYEQYF
>NA|TRBV19|TRBJ2-5|TRBD2
TGTGCCAGTAGTAGCACTAGCGCACAAGAGACCCAGTACTTC
CASSSTSAQETQYF
>NA|TRBV10-1|TRBJ2-7|TRBD2
TGCGCCAGCAGTGAGCCTTTAGCGGGAGGGTCCTACGAGCAGTACTTC
CASSEPLAGGSYEQYF
>NA|TRBV28|TRBJ2-7|TRBD2
TGTGCCAGCAGTCGGGGAGGGAGCCGATACGAGCAGTACTTC
CASSRGGSRYEQYF
>once|TRBV7-9|TRBJ2-5|NA
TGTGCCAGCAGCTTAGACGCCGGGACCCAGTACTTC
CASSLDAGTQYF
>few|TRBV5-1|TRBJ1-5|TRBD1
TGCGCCAGCAGCTTTACACCGGGACAGAATCAGCCCCAGCATTTT
CASSFTPGQNQPQHF
>NA|TRBV10-2|TRBJ2-2|TRBD2
TGCGCCAGCAGAGTTAGCGGGCCCGCGAACACCGGGGAGCTGTTTTTT
CASRVSGPANTGELFF
>NA|TRBV27|TRBJ2-5|TRBD2
TGTGCCAGCAGTTTCCTCGGACTAGCGGGAGGTCTCGAGACCCAGTACTTC
CASSFLGLAGGLETQYF
>NA|TRBV19|TRBJ1-1|NA
TGTGCCAGTAAAGTTCGCGCGACAAGTGCCGCTTTCTTT
CASKVRATSAAFF
>NA|TRBV27|TRBJ2-7|TRBD1
TGTGCCAGCAGTTTAAGGGACAGGAGCTCCTACGAGCAGTACTTC
CASSLRDRSSYEQYF
>once|TRBV19|TRBJ2-7|TRBD2
TGTGCCAGTAGTTCTCGAGGAGGTTCGGGGGGCTACGAGCAGTACTTC
CASSSRGGSGGYEQYF
>NA|TRBV4-3|TRBJ2-5|NA
TGCGCCAGCAGCCAAGTCTTCACTGCGGGACAAGAGACCCAGTACTTC
CASSQVFTAGQETQYF
>few|TRBV7-2|TRBJ2-3|TRBD2
TGTGCCAGCAGCTTAGGCGGGAGCGGGGGGGATACGCAGTATTTT
CASSLGGSGGDTQYF
>once|TRBV3-1/TRBV3-2|TRBJ1-3|TRBD1
TGTGCCAGCAGCCAAGATCCCGACAGGGTTGCTGGAAACACCATATATTTT
CASSQDPDRVAGNTIYF